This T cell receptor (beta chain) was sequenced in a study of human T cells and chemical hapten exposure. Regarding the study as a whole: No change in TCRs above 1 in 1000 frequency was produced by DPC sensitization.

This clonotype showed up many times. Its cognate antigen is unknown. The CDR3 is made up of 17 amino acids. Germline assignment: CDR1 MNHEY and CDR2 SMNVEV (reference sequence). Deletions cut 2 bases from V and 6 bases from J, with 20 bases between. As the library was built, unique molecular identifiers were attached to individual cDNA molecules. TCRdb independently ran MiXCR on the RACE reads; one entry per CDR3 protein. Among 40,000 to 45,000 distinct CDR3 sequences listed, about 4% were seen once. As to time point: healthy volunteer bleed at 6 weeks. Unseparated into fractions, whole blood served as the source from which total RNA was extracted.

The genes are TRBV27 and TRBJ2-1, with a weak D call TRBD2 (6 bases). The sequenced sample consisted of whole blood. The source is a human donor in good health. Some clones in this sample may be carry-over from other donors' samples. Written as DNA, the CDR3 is TGTGCCAGCAGTTTACCCTTTGGGGGAGGTTCCGCCAATGAGCAGTTCTTC. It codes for CASSLPFGGGSANEQFF.